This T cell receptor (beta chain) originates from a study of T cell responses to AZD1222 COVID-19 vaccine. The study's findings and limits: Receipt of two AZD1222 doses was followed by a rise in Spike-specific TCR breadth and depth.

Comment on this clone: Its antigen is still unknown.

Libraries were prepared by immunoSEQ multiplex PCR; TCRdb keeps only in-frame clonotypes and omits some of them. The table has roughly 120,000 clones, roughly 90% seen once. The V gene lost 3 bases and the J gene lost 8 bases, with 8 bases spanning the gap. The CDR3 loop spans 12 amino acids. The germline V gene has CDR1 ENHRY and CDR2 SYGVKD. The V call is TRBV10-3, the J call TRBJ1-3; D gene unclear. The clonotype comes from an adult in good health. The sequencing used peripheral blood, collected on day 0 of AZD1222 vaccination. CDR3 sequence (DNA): TGTGCCATCAGTGACCGGGAAGACACCATATATTTT. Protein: CAISDREDTIYF.